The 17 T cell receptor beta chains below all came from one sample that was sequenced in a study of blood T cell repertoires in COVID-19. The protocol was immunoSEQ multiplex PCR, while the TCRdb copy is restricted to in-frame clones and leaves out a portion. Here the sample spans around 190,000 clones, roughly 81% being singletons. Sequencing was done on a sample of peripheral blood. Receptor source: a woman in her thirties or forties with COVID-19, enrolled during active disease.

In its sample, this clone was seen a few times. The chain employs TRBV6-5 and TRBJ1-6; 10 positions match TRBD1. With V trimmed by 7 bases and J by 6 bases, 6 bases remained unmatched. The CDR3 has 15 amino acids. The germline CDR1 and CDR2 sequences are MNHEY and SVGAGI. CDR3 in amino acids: CASTMGQGFNSPLHF. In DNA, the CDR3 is TGTGCCAGCACCATGGGACAGGGGTTTAATTCACCCCTCCACTTT.

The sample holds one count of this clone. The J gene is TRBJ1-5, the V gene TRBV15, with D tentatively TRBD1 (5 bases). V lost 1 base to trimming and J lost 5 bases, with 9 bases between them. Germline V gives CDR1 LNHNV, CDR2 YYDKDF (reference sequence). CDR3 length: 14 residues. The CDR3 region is CATSRAGSDQPQHF. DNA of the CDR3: TGTGCCACCAGCAGAGCAGGGTCCGATCAGCCCCAGCATTTT. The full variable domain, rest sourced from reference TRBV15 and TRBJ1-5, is DAMVIQNPRYQVTQFGKPVTLSCSQTLNHNVMYWYQQKSSQAPKLLFHYYDKDFNNEADTPDNFQSRRPNTSFCFLDIRSPGLGDTAMYLCATSRAGSDQPQHFGDGTRLSIL.

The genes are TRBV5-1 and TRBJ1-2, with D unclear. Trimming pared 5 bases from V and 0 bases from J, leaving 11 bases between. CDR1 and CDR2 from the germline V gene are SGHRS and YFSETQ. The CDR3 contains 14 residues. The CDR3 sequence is CASRRGETNYGYTF. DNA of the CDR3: TGCGCCAGCAGGCGGGGAGAAACTAACTATGGCTACACCTTC.

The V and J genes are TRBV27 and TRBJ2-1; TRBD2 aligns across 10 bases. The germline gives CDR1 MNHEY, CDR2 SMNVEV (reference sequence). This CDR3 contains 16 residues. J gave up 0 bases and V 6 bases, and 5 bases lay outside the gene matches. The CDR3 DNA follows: TGTGCCAGCAGCTCCAGCGGGGGGGCCTCCTACAATGAGCAGTTCTTC. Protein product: CASSSSGGASYNEQFF.

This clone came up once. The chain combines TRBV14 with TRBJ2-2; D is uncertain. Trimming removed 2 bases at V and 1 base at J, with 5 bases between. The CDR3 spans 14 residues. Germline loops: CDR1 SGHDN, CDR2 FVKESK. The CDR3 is CASSQYKNTGELFF. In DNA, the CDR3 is TGTGCCAGCAGCCAATATAAGAACACCGGGGAGCTGTTTTTT.

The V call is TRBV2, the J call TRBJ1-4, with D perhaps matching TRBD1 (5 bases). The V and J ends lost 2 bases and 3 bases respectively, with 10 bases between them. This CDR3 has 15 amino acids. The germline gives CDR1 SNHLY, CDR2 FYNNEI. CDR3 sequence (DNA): TGTGCCAGCAGTGAATTAGGGACTCCTAATGAAAAACTGTTTTTT. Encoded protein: CASSELGTPNEKLFF.

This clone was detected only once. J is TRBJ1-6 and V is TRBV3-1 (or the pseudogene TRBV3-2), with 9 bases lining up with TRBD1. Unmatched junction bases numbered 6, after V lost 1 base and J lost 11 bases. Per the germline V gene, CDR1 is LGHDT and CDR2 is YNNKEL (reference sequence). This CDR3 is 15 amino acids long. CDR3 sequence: CASSQAGTGYPPLHF. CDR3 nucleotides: TGTGCCAGCAGCCAAGCCGGGACAGGGTATCCACCCCTCCACTTT.

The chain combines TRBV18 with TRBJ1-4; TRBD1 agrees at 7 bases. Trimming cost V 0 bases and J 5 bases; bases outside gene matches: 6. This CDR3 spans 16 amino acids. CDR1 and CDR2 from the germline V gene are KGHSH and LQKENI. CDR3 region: CASSPPWGQLNEKLFF. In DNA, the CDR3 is TGTGCCAGCTCACCACCTTGGGGACAGCTAAATGAAAAACTGTTTTTT.

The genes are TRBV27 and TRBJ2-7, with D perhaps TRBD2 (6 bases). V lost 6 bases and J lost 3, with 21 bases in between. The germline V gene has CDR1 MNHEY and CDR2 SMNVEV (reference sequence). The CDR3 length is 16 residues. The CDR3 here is CASSPSTGELSYEQYF. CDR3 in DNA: TGTGCCAGCAGCCCCAGCACGGGGGAGTTGAGCTACGAGCAGTACTTC.

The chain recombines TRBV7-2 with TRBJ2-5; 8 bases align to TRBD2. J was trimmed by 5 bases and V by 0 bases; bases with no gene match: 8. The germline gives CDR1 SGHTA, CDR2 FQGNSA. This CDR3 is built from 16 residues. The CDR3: CASSLAPRASGETQYF. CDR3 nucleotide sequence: TGTGCCAGCAGCTTAGCCCCCAGGGCTAGCGGGGAGACCCAGTACTTC.

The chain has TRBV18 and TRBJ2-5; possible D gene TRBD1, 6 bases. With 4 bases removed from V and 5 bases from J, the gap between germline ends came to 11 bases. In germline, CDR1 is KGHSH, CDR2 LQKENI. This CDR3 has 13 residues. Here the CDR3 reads CASSLDSRETQYF. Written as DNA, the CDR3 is TGTGCCAGCTCACTGGACAGTAGGGAGACCCAGTACTTC.

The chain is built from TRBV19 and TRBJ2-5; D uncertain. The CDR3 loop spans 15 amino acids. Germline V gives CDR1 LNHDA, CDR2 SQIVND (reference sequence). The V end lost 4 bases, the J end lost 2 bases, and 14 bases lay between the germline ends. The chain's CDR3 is CASSSLRSQQETQYF. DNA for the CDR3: TGTGCCAGTAGTAGCCTTCGAAGCCAACAAGAGACCCAGTACTTC. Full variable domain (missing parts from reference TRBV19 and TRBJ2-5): DGGITQSPKYLFRKEGQNVTLSCEQNLNHDAMYWYRQDPGQGLRLIYYSQIVNDFQKGDIAEGYSVSREKKESFPLTVTSAQKNPTAFYLCASSSLRSQQETQYFGPGTRLLVL.

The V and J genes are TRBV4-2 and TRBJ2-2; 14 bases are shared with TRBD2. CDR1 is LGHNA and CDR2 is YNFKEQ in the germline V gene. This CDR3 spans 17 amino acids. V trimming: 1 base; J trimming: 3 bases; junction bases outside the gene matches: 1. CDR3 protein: CASSQATSGGDTGELFF. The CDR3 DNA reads TGTGCCAGCAGCCAAGCGACTAGCGGGGGGGACACCGGGGAGCTGTTTTTT.

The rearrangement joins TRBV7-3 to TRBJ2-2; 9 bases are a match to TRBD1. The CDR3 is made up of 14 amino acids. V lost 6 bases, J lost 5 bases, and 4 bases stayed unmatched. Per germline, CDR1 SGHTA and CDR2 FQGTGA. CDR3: CASRAQGATGELFF. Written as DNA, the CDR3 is TGTGCCAGCAGAGCACAGGGGGCGACCGGGGAGCTGTTTTTT.

The CDR3 sequence is CASSEPSGGSYNEQFF. The CDR3, as DNA: TGTGCCAGCAGTGAACCCAGCGGAGGCTCCTACAATGAGCAGTTCTTC. This sequence joins TRBV2 and TRBJ2-1; possibly TRBD2 for D (5 bases). The CDR3 contains 16 residues. Germline CDR1 SNHLY, CDR2 FYNNEI. Between the trimmed V and J ends, which lost 2 bases and 0 bases, there was a span of 11 bases.

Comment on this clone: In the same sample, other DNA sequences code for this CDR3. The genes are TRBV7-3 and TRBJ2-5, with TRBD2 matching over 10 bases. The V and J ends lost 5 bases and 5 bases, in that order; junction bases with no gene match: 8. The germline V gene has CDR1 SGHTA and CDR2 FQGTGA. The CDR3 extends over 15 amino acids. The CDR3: CASSLSGGALETQYF. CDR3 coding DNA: TGTGCCAGCAGCCTAAGCGGGGGGGCCCTTGAGACCCAGTACTTC.

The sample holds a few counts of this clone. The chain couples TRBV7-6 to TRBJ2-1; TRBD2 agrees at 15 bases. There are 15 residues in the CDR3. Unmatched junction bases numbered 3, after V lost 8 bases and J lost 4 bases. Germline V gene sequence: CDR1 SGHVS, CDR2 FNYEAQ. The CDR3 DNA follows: TGTGCCAGCGGACTAGCGGGAGGGACTTACAATGAGCAGTTCTTC. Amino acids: CASGLAGGTYNEQFF.